These 29 T cell receptor beta chains share one sample of origin, sequenced in a study of blood T cell repertoires in COVID-19. Measured with immunoSEQ multiplex PCR; TCRdb has only the in-frame clones, and not every one. The sample lists some 110,000 clones, less than 90% seen once, with 6% to 9.5% in the top ten. Specimen: peripheral blood. Receptors originate from a man aged 65-85 years who had recovered from COVID-19.

This sequence joins TRBV5-1 and TRBJ2-3, with 7 bases aligning to TRBD1. The V segment lost 4 bases and the J segment 4 bases; nucleotides outside the gene matches: 9. The germline V gene encodes CDR1 SGHRS and CDR2 YFSETQ. The CDR3 loop spans 15 amino acids. In DNA form, the CDR3 reads TGCGCCAGCAGCAGAACAGGGGAAGGGGCAGATACGCAGTATTTT. As protein: CASSRTGEGADTQYF.

This chain links TRBV5-4 with TRBJ2-7; tentative D call: TRBD1 (5 bases). The CDR3 extends over 14 amino acids. Trimming took off 3 bases at V and 3 bases at J, with 13 bases between the two ends. Germline V gene lookup returns CDR1 SGHNT and CDR2 YYREEE (reference sequence). The CDR3 reads CASSSGSGNYEQYF. The CDR3 DNA reads TGTGCCAGCAGCTCCGGGTCAGGGAACTACGAGCAGTACTTC.

V and J are TRBV30 and TRBJ2-1; TRBD1 is a possible D gene (6 bases). V lost 5 bases and J 6 bases, leaving 17 bases between the germline ends. This CDR3 has 14 amino acids. From germline, CDR1 is GTSNPN and CDR2 SVGIG (reference sequence). The CDR3 region is CAWEGQGRGNEQFF. DNA for the CDR3: TGTGCCTGGGAGGGCCAGGGGAGAGGCAATGAGCAGTTCTTC.

The chain carries TRBV28 and TRBJ1-1, with 7 bases fitting TRBD1. The CDR3 loop spans 16 amino acids. CDR1 and CDR2 from the germline V gene are MDHEN and SYDVKM. Trimming removed 5 bases from V and 4 bases from J; junction bases left unmatched: 13. The CDR3: CASSPPGQHSSTEAFF. The CDR3 nucleotides read TGTGCCAGCAGTCCGCCGGGACAGCACAGCTCCACTGAAGCTTTCTTT. Using reference TRBV28 and TRBJ1-1 for the parts outside the CDR3, the full variable domain is DVKVTQSSRYLVKRTGEKVFLECVQDMDHENMFWYRQDPGLGLRLIYFSYDVKMKEKGDIPEGYSVSREKKERFSLILESASTNQTSMYLCASSPPGQHSSTEAFFGQGTRLTVV.

CDR3 bases: TGCGCCAGCAGCTTGGAGGGACTAGCGGGGACCACTCGGGAGCTGTTTTTT. Encoded protein: CASSLEGLAGTTRELFF. The genes are TRBV5-1 and TRBJ2-2; 13 bases align to TRBD2. The CDR3 contains 17 residues. With V trimmed by 0 bases and J by 9 bases, 8 bases remained unmatched. The germline V gene encodes CDR1 SGHRS and CDR2 YFSETQ.

The chain carries TRBV7-3 and TRBJ2-3, with a weak D call TRBD2 (6 bases). Trimming took off 1 base at V and 4 bases at J, with 15 bases between the two ends. The germline CDR1 and CDR2 sequences are SGHTA and FQGTGA. The CDR3 is made up of 16 amino acids. The CDR3 loop reads CASSLRGPGGADTQYF. The CDR3 region has the DNA TGTGCCAGCAGCTTAAGAGGACCTGGAGGGGCAGATACGCAGTATTTT.

This chain connects TRBV30 to TRBJ1-6; D is undetermined. The V end lost 0 bases, the J end lost 6 bases, and 12 bases lay between the germline ends. This CDR3 comprises 15 residues. The germline V gene encodes CDR1 GTSNPN and CDR2 SVGIG (reference sequence). CDR3 loop: CAWSVRGVGNSPLHF. The CDR3, as DNA: TGTGCCTGGAGTGTACGGGGTGTGGGTAATTCACCCCTCCACTTT.

Only one count was recorded for this clone. The chain uses TRBV9 and TRBJ2-7; 7 nucleotides align to TRBD1. Germline V gives CDR1 SGDLS, CDR2 YYNGEE. V was pared by 4 bases and J by 2 bases, with 9 bases of the junction left unmatched. This CDR3 comprises 15 residues. CDR3 DNA sequence: TGTGCCAGCAGCCCGCGACAGGGTCACGCCTACGAGCAGTACTTC. This encodes CASSPRQGHAYEQYF. The full variable domain, in which reference TRBV9 and TRBJ2-7 provide the parts outside the CDR3, is DSGVTQTPKHLITATGQRVTLRCSPRSGDLSVYWYQQSLDQGLQFLIQYYNGEERAKGNILERFSAQQFPDLHSELNLSSLELGDSALYFCASSPRQGHAYEQYFGPGTRLTVT.

The J gene is TRBJ2-7, the V gene TRBV18; TRBD1 aligns across 11 bases. CDR1 is KGHSH, CDR2 LQKENI, per germline. Unmatched junction bases numbered 2, after V lost 1 base and J lost 3 bases. CDR3 length: 15 residues. The CDR3 sequence is CASSPRGTGGYEQYF. DNA of the CDR3: TGTGCCAGCTCACCACGAGGGACAGGGGGCTACGAGCAGTACTTC.

Written as DNA, the CDR3 is TGTGCCAGCAGCTCCCAGACAGGTGAGGGCTACGAGCAGTACTTC. It specifies CASSSQTGEGYEQYF. The J gene is TRBJ2-7, the V gene TRBV7-9, with D possibly being TRBD1 (6 bases). CDR3 length: 15 amino acids. Deletions cut 4 bases from V and 3 bases from J, with 16 bases between. CDR1 and CDR2 from the germline V gene are SEHNR and FQNEAQ (reference sequence).

The chain uses TRBV2 and TRBJ2-2; 9 bases are shared with TRBD1. CDR1 and CDR2 (germline): SNHLY, FYNNEI. V shed 6 bases, J shed 5 bases, and the junction held 7 bases outside the gene matches. The CDR3 has 15 residues. Written as DNA, the CDR3 is TGTGCCAGCAGGGCCCGGACAGGGGTTACCGGGGAGCTGTTTTTT. This gives the protein CASRARTGVTGELFF.

The chain combines TRBV5-1 with TRBJ2-7; D is perhaps TRBD2 (6 bases). The CDR3 is 15 residues long. Deletions cut 4 bases from V and 2 bases from J, with 16 bases between. Germline loops: CDR1 SGHRS, CDR2 YFSETQ. CDR3 sequence: CASSPVPGSTYEQYF. The CDR3 nucleotides read TGCGCCAGCAGCCCAGTACCCGGGAGTACCTACGAGCAGTACTTC.

The chain links TRBV7-9 to TRBJ1-3; unclear D gene. Trimming stripped 4 bases from V and 2 bases from J, with 6 bases between. The length of the CDR3 is 13 residues. Germline-derived CDR1 and CDR2 are SEHNR and FQNEAQ (reference sequence). CDR3 DNA sequence: TGTGCCAGCAGCTCGGGAGCTGGAAACACCATATATTTT. As protein: CASSSGAGNTIYF.

The chain employs TRBV5-1 and TRBJ2-7, with D perhaps TRBD2 (6 bases). Germline-derived CDR1 and CDR2 are SGHRS and YFSETQ. Trimming removed 1 base at V and 3 bases at J, with 26 bases between. The CDR3 consists of 19 residues. CDR3 sequence: CASSLYPLGRTVIIYEQYF. CDR3 DNA sequence: TGCGCCAGCAGCTTGTACCCCTTGGGGAGGACCGTTATCATCTACGAGCAGTACTTC. Using reference TRBV5-1 and TRBJ2-7 for the parts outside the CDR3, the full variable domain is KAGVTQTPRYLIKTRGQQVTLSCSPISGHRSVSWYQQTPGQGLQFLFEYFSETQRNKGNFPGRFSGRQFSNSRSEMNVSTLELGDSALYLCASSLYPLGRTVIIYEQYFGPGTRLTVT.

This chain connects TRBV5-1 to TRBJ2-1; perhaps TRBD2 as D (5 bases). CDR3 length: 13 residues. CDR1 and CDR2 from the germline V gene are SGHRS and YFSETQ. The V gene lost 4 bases and the J gene lost 7 bases, with 12 bases spanning the gap. The CDR3 coding sequence is TGCGCCAGCAGCGCTAGCCCGACTAATGAGCAGTTCTTC. Residues: CASSASPTNEQFF.

This clone turned up a few times. The chain uses TRBV7-3 and TRBJ2-2; 9 bases map to TRBD1. V gave up 5 bases and J gave up 6 bases; unmatched junction bases: 7. CDR1 is SGHTA, CDR2 FQGTGA, per germline. The CDR3 has 15 residues. As DNA, the CDR3 is TGTGCCAGCAGCCCGGGGACAGGGCGTGCCGGGGAGCTGTTTTTT. Amino acids: CASSPGTGRAGELFF. The complete variable domain, with remaining parts taken from reference TRBV7-3 and TRBJ2-2, reads GAGVSQTPSNKVTEKGKYVELRCDPISGHTALYWYRQSLGQGPEFLIYFQGTGAADDSGLPNDRFFAVRPEGSVSTLKIQRTERGDSAVYLCASSPGTGRAGELFFGEGSRLTVL.

The chain recombines TRBV10-3 with TRBJ2-1; 12 positions agree with TRBD2. Looked up from germline, CDR1 is ENHRY and CDR2 is SYGVKD. The CDR3 is 18 residues long. V was pared by 6 bases and J by 2 bases, with 11 bases of the junction left unmatched. The CDR3 DNA follows: TGTGCCATCAGGACGACTAGCGGGAGCCACGAAACCTACAATGAGCAGTTCTTC. The encoded protein is CAIRTTSGSHETYNEQFF.

The chain has TRBV5-4 and TRBJ1-2; D is undetermined. Germline lookup yields CDR1 SGHNT and CDR2 YYREEE (reference sequence). The V end was cut by 0 bases, the J end by 2 bases, with 5 bases between. This CDR3 is built from 13 residues. The chain's CDR3 is CASSLAGNYGYTF. The CDR3 nucleotides are TGTGCCAGCAGCTTGGCGGGGAACTATGGCTACACCTTC. The complete variable domain, with remaining parts taken from reference TRBV5-4 and TRBJ1-2, reads ETGVTQSPTHLIKTRGQQVTLRCSSQSGHNTVSWYQQALGQGPQFIFQYYREEENGRGNFPPRFSGLQFPNYSSELNVNALELDDSALYLCASSLAGNYGYTFGSGTRLTVV.

The genes are TRBV11-2 and TRBJ2-3, with 11 bases aligning to TRBD2. CDR3 size: 16 residues. Germline-derived CDR1 and CDR2 are SGHAT and FQNNGV. V shed 5 bases, J shed 4 bases, and the junction held 8 bases outside the gene matches. CDR3 DNA sequence: TGTGCCAGCAGCCCCCTAGCGGGAGGATGGGCAGATACGCAGTATTTT. The encoded protein is CASSPLAGGWADTQYF.

The chain employs TRBV30 and TRBJ2-1, with 12 bases fitting TRBD2. Germline lookup yields CDR1 GTSNPN and CDR2 SVGIG (reference sequence). The V gene end was trimmed by 0 bases and the J gene end by 13 bases; junction bases not matched to a gene: 4. CDR3 length equals 13 residues. The CDR3 DNA reads as TGTGCCTGGAGTGTAATGACTAGCGGGAGTCAGTTCTTC. Protein product: CAWSVMTSGSQFF. Full variable domain (remainder filled in from reference TRBV30 and TRBJ2-1): SQTIHQWPATLVQPVGSPLSLECTVEGTSNPNLYWYRQAAGRGLQLLFYSVGIGQISSEVPQNLSASRPQDRQFILSSKKLLLSDSGFYLCAWSVMTSGSQFFGPGTRLTVL.

This clone was recorded a few times. The J gene is TRBJ1-2, the V gene TRBV12-3 or TRBV12-4; D remains unclear. Trimming took off 3 bases at V and 4 bases at J, with 9 bases between the two ends. CDR3 size: 13 residues. The CDR3 DNA reads TGTGCCAGCAGTTTCGGACTACGCTATGGCTACACCTTC. Protein sequence: CASSFGLRYGYTF.

V is TRBV5-4 and J is TRBJ2-3; 11 bases fit TRBD1. The trim removed 5 bases at V and 4 bases at J, leaving 6 bases unmatched. CDR1 is SGHNT and CDR2 is YYREEE in the germline V gene (reference sequence). CDR3 length equals 15 residues. The CDR3 region is CASRVRGQGADTQYF. The CDR3 nucleotides are TGTGCCAGCAGGGTACGGGGACAGGGGGCAGATACGCAGTATTTT.

Note on this clone: Different DNA sequences within this sample yield the same CDR3. J is TRBJ2-7 and V is TRBV28, with TRBD2 matching 10 bases. With 5 bases clipped from V and 2 bases from J, the junction kept 3 bases outside the gene matches. Germline loops: CDR1 MDHEN, CDR2 SYDVKM. This CDR3 contains 14 residues. CDR3 sequence (DNA): TGTGCCAGCAGTCGTCTAGCGGGAGCCTACGAGCAGTACTTC. Its protein is CASSRLAGAYEQYF.

In this sample, this clone turned up once. The chain carries TRBV6-1 and TRBJ2-2; no firm D call. The CDR3 runs 15 residues. The germline V gene has CDR1 MNHNS and CDR2 SASEGT. V was clipped by 0 bases and J by 1 base, with 6 bases between them. The CDR3 DNA is TGTGCCAGCAGTGAAGCGGGCTTGAACACCGGGGAGCTGTTTTTT. Its protein is CASSEAGLNTGELFF.

The count of this clone is one. The chain uses TRBV27 and TRBJ2-5; no clear D gene. The CDR3 runs 14 residues. From germline, CDR1 is MNHEY and CDR2 SMNVEV (reference sequence). The V and J ends lost 6 bases and 4 bases respectively, with 15 bases between them. The CDR3 region has the DNA TGTGCCAGCAGCCCCGAGGCAAATGGAGAGACCCAGTACTTC. This encodes CASSPEANGETQYF.

The gene calls are TRBV3-1 (or the pseudogene TRBV3-2) and TRBJ2-5; the D gene is possibly TRBD2 (6 bases). From germline, CDR1 is LGHDT and CDR2 YNNKEL (reference sequence). The V and J ends lost 5 bases and 1 base respectively, with 17 bases between them. This CDR3 is built from 16 residues. In DNA, the CDR3 is TGTGCCAGCAGCTTGAAGGACTACACGATCCAAGAGACCCAGTACTTC. Its translation is CASSLKDYTIQETQYF.

V gene TRBV5-1 combines with J gene TRBJ2-2, with TRBD2 matching 9 bases. Germline V gives CDR1 SGHRS, CDR2 YFSETQ. V shed 3 bases, J shed 6 bases, and the junction held 6 bases outside the gene matches. The CDR3 runs 15 residues. For the CDR3, the DNA is TGCGCCAGCAGCTACGGGTCTAGCGGGGCCGGGGAGCTGTTTTTT. Translation gives CASSYGSSGAGELFF.

This clone was picked up one time. The gene calls are TRBV19 and TRBJ1-4; tentative D call: TRBD1 (6 bases). Germline CDR1 is LNHDA and CDR2 is SQIVND (reference sequence). The CDR3 totals 14 residues. Trimming left V 9 bases short and J 10 bases short, with 21 bases between. Written as DNA, the CDR3 is TGTGCCAGCCTTCCCCGGACAGAGAAAGGAAAACTGTTTTTT. Protein sequence: CASLPRTEKGKLFF.

J is TRBJ2-3 and V is TRBV6-1; 8 bases align to TRBD2. Germline loops: CDR1 MNHNS, CDR2 SASEGT. The junction had 9 bases not matched to a gene; V was cut back by 3 bases and J by 4 bases. The CDR3 length is 16 residues. The CDR3 DNA follows: TGTGCCAGCAGTGAGTTCCCGGGGGGGCCATCAGATACGCAGTATTTT. It translates to CASSEFPGGPSDTQYF.